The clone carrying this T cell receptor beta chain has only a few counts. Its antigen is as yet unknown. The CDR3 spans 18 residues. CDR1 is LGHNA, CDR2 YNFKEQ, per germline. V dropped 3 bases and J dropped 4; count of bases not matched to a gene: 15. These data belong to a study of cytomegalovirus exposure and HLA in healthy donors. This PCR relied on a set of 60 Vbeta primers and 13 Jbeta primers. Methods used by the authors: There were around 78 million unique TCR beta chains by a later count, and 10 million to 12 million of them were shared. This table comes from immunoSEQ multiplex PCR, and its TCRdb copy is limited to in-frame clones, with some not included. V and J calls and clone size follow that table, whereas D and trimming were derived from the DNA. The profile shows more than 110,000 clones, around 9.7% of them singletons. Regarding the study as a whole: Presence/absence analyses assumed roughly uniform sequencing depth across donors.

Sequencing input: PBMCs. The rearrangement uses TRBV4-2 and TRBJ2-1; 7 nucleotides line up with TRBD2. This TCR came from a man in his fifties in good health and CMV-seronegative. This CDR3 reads CASSHAKRGLAGYNEQFF. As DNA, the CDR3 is TGTGCCAGCAGCCACGCTAAGCGGGGCCTAGCAGGTTACAATGAGCAGTTCTTC.